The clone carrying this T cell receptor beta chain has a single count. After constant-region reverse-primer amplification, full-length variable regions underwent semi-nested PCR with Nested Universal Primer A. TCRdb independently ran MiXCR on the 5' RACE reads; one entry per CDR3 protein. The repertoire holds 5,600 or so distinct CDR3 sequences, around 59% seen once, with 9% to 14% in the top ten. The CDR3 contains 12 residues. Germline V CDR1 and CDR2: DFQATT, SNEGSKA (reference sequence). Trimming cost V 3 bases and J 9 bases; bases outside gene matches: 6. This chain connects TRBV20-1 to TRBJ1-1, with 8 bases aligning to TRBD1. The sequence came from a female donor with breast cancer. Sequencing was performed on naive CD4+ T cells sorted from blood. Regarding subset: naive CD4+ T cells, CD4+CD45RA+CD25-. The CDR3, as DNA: TGCAGTGCTAGTGAAACAGGGGGGAAAGCTTTCTTT. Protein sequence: CSASETGGKAFF.